This T cell receptor (beta chain) appears in the sequencing data of a study of vaccination and CD4 T cells after COVID-19. Study at large: Samples taken post-COVID came a median roughly 97 days after diagnosis, ranging from 35 to 161.

Per germline, CDR1 KGHDR and CDR2 SFDVKD. The ends lost 9 bases at V and 5 bases at J; junction bases unmatched: 14. The CDR3 runs 17 residues. General study results and limits: Only after vaccination were a median roughly 90% of convalescents' reactive clones seen. 304 of 307 vaccine-specific clones from convalescent patients were spike mono-reactive.

TCRdb analysed the PCR reads with MiXCR anew, one entry per CDR3 protein. The profile covers 20,000 or so distinct CDR3 sequences, with roughly two thirds appearing a single time and approximately 1.2% taken by the ten largest. Note on this clonotype: What it binds is not known.

The sample in question was CD4+ T cells from blood, obtained after SARS-CoV-2 vaccination. This chain connects TRBV24-1 to TRBJ2-5; TRBD2 matches at 13 bases. The receptor was derived from a human donor who had recovered from COVID-19. The DNA of the CDR3 is TGTGCCACCGGGACTGCTGAAGGACTAGCGGGAGCGGAGACCCAGTACTTC. It specifies CATGTAEGLAGAETQYF.